This TCR beta chain was recovered during a study of cytomegalovirus exposure and HLA in healthy donors (dated by TCRdb to about 2017). Turning to the overall study: In an earlier analysis of fewer than 750 of the donors, 276 Gb of sequence data and 120 million or so unique TCR beta sequences from about 179 million T cells were reported. An early release covering 550 to 650 HLA-typed donors comprised about 300 gigabases of sequencing data and about 90 million unique TCR sequences. The genetic ancestry cluster associated with self-reported Caucasian donors included roughly four fifths of the roughly 400 genotyped donors. The study aimed to test whether signatures of past pathogen exposure could be identified by cataloging public T cell receptors. The study profiled the T cell repertoires of fewer than 850 subjects by immunosequencing and related them to cytomegalovirus serostatus. Along with the roughly 710-subject first cohort, a separate validation cohort of over a hundred different subjects was used. To predict cytomegalovirus infection status, the study brought together high-throughput TCR immunosequencing, statistical association of individual TCRs with disease status, and machine learning. A later analysis re-analyzed previously published TCR beta repertoires from about 730 donors and added high-resolution HLA genotyping to study TCR occurrence patterns. Rather than drawing on any new phenotypic data, the later analysis identified candidate immune exposures from TCR beta sequences and the way those sequences occurred across donors. To decide whether each TCR beta V gene segment behaved as functional or pseudogenic, an earlier analysis of some 600 of the donors relied on high-throughput TCR beta sequencing. Alongside the repertoire data, information on donor age, sex, ethnicity and CMV serostatus was compiled. A later genetic analysis took genome-wide SNP genotypes for about 65% of the 666 donors and used that subset as a discovery cohort. All discovery cohort repertoires had been generated using a single sequencing platform. Class I and class II HLA loci were covered by the typing at four-digit resolution. The number of donors typed differed by locus, with about 629-630 for A, B, C, DRB1 and DQB1, around 520 for DQA1, about 610 for DPA1, and over 400 for DPB1. A handful of DR-DQ haplotypes were handled as single units for association and clustering because linkage in the cohort was strong. Among about 370 genotyped donors of the cohort, an average of approximately 220,000 unique TCR beta nucleotide sequences was sequenced per donor, of which 15% to 20% were non-productive. Beyond this particular receptor, the publication reports: Some IMGT-functional V segments, including TRBV6-2 and TRBV6-3, could not be distinguished by the 87-base-pair reads and were therefore excluded. The presence/absence analyses assumed that sequencing depth was roughly uniform across donors, and that assumption may not be true. In a later genetic analysis, a missense DCLRE1C variant was associated with V-gene and J-gene trimming of TCR beta chains, and the association was replicated in an independent cohort. Only TCR beta chains were sequenced in this cohort, and the absence of alpha or paired-chain data limited detectable features. A later analysis reported that several top co-occurrence clusters appeared linked to parvovirus B19, influenza, CMV and Epstein-Barr virus. HLA typing was unavailable for some donors at each locus, so association tests used only the typed subset. When HLA alleles, especially DR and DQ, strongly co-occurred, TCR associations were difficult to assign to individual alleles. A later genetic analysis reported fewer N-insertions in productive TCRs among donors in an Asian-associated ancestry cluster than the roughly 640-donor mean. A total of fewer than 200 TCR beta chains were listed by the study as associated with cytomegalovirus. Broadly in line with IMGT annotations, most TCR beta V segments showed up in productive rearrangements about 87% or about 30% of the time in an earlier analysis of approximately 640 of the donors. A cluster of highly shared sequence variants was judged likely to be a technical artifact of the sequencing pipeline. The authors suggested that the approach could potentially be generalized to other disease states and immunological phenotypes. In a later analysis, HLA-associated TCR beta chains showed more clonal expansion and lower generation probabilities than non-associated chains that were equally common. According to a later analysis, most CMV-associated TCR beta chains appeared to be HLA-restricted, and the HLA associations seemed to be driven largely by CMV exposure. Linkage disequilibrium might explain the correlated functional status among segregating V segments, but an unknown experimental factor could not be ruled out. According to a later analysis, TCR association rates differed among HLA loci, with DRB1 alleles showing the most associated TCRs and HLA-C alleles showing the fewest. A later analysis associated about 17,000 TCR beta sequences with specific HLA alleles at a false discovery rate of 0.05. A further reported finding was that TCR beta sequences accurately predicted the HLA-A and HLA-B alleles for most subjects in the first cohort. In both the original and validation cohorts, the classifier was reported to diagnose cytomegalovirus status with high specificity and sensitivity. Because counts were too low, roughly 16 rarely observed V segments, including chromosome 9 orphons, were excluded from the earlier analysis of several hundred of the donors. While some public TCRs were present in many individuals, most TCR sequences turned up only very rarely across donors. A few of the identified cytomegalovirus-associated TCR beta chains were confirmed in vitro to be specific for cytomegalovirus antigens. The only immune exposure information available for the cohort was CMV serostatus.

The method behind the library was the immunoSEQ multiplex PCR assay. For the multiplex PCR, a mixture combining 60 forward primers for TCR Vbeta segments and 13 reverse primers for TCR Jbeta segments was used. The CDR3 region of rearranged TCR beta genes was amplified from genomic DNA with a multiplex PCR assay. The Illumina HiSeq System was used to sequence the amplified TCR beta libraries as 87-base-pair reads. In the source study's methods: A later analysis tallied roughly 76 million unique TCR beta chains across the approximately 670 repertoires, and around 9.9 million of those chains were shared by two or more donors. Raw reads were error-corrected and collapsed into unique sequences with a nearest-neighbor algorithm that merged closely related sequences to remove PCR and sequencing errors. V, D and J gene segments were assigned by aligning CDR3 sequences to IMGT reference sequences. For a sequence to be retained, a match of at least six nucleotides to both a V gene segment and a J gene segment was required. A rearrangement counted as productive if the CDR3 had no stop codons and remained in frame with V and J, and every other rearrangement counted as non-productive. Following IMGT convention, CDR3 was defined as the stretch from the second conserved V-encoded cysteine to the conserved J-encoded phenylalanine. The earlier analysis of about 560 of the donors excluded any sequence lacking an unambiguous match to a single V gene segment. In an earlier analysis of around 590 of the donors, a V segment was called functional when productive rearrangements were above 56.7%, and segregating when the standard deviation between donors exceeded 5%. A statistical classification framework was developed to diagnose cytomegalovirus status using the catalog of TCR beta chain sequences. In a later analysis, V and J genes were assigned by comparing TCR nucleotide sequences against IMGT/GENE-DB human TR gene sequences. In a later analysis, CDR3 sequences and most-parsimonious VDJ recombination scenarios were assigned using the TCRdist pipeline. In a later analysis, every TCR beta chain was defined by the combination of its CDR3 amino acid sequence and its V-gene family, and reads without a unique V-gene family were dropped. A later analysis removed 500 to 600 highly shared, low-generation-probability nucleotide sequences to deal with suspected cross-contamination and a sequencing artifact. For each public chain, a later analysis derived a clonal expansion index from normalized ranks of inferred template counts within each repertoire. Generation probabilities in a later analysis came from a VDJ recombination model fitted to out-of-frame rearrangements, and those results were checked against IGoR. In a later analysis, hypergeometric tests were used to score TCR-TCR, TCR-HLA and TCR-CMV co-occurrence, with a repertoire-size bias correction applied to TCR pairs. False discovery rates were estimated in a later analysis by permuting HLA or CMV assignments 20 times. In a later analysis, co-occurring TCRs were grouped using DBSCAN, with TCRdist sequence similarity added in when clustering inside HLA-allele-positive subsets. Repertoires with fewer than 30,000 or more than 120,000 public chains, plus five repertoires with anomalous nucleotide sharing, were excluded from co-occurrence clustering. TCRdb carries this immuneACCESS record with in-frame sequences only. Its versions omit some clonotypes, under half of them owing to an unresolved V gene in the studies checked, with the rest unexplained. V and J calls and clone size are copied from that table; D and trimming were computed from the DNA. The sample records 150,000 to 200,000 clones, around 84% of which are singletons. The top ten constitute 2% to 2.5% of the sample.

The cohort comprised some 730 healthy bone marrow donors. All cohort members were sampled while nominally healthy, although unrecorded immune exposures were likely present. The donor was CMV seropositive and was included in the group of 290 or so seropositive cohort members. A peripheral blood sample was provided by each donor, and peripheral blood mononuclear cells were used for TCR beta sequencing. Genomic DNA was extracted from the blood cell samples with the Qiagen DNeasy Blood Extraction Kit. As regards this clone: Its antigen remains unidentified. Base qualities are not at hand, and no much larger clone is one base apart.

As encoded in the germline V gene, CDR1 is LGHNA while CDR2 is YSLEER. The V end gives up 1 base and the J end 7 bases, leaving 6 bases in the junction not matched to a gene. The CDR3, from cysteine to phenylalanine, totals 14 residues. Of the read, only the CDR3 DNA is kept; its 42 bases are in frame from base 1. Sample: PBMCs. The chain joins TRBV4-3 to TRBJ1-1; 7 bases in the middle match TRBD1. The TCR comes from a man aged 18-30 years in good health and CMV-seropositive. The CDR3 sequence is CASSQGMGTVEAFF. The DNA sequence reads TGCGCCAGCAGCCAAGGTATGGGGACAGTTGAAGCTTTCTTT.